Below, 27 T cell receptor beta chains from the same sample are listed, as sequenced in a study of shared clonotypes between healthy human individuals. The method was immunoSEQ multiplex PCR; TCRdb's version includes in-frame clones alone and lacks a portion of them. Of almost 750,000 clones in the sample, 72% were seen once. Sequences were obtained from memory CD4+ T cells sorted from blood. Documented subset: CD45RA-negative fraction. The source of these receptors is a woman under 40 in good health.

The CDR3 here is CASSKGSGVSLGQQYF. Here the CDR3 DNA reads TGTGCCAGCAGTAAGGGGAGCGGGGTATCCCTCGGGCAGCAGTACTTC. The gene calls are TRBV5-4 and TRBJ2-7, with 7 positions matching TRBD2. Germline V gene sequence: CDR1 SGHNT, CDR2 YYREEE (reference sequence). Losses at the gene ends were 5 bases for V and 8 bases for J; bases not matched to a gene: 19. The CDR3 consists of 16 residues.

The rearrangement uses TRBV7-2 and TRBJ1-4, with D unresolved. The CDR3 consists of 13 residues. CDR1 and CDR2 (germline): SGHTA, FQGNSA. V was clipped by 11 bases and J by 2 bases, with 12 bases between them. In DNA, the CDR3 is TGTGCCCCCGAGGGCCAGACTAATGAAAAACTGTTTTTT. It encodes CAPEGQTNEKLFF.

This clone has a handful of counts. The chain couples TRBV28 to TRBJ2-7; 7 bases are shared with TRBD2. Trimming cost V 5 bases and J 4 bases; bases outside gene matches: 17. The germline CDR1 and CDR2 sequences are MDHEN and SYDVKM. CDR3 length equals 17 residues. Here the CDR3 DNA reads TGTGCCAGCAGTACAACCGGGGGTGGCGGGAGTGGTTACGAGCAGTACTTC. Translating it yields CASSTTGGGGSGYEQYF.

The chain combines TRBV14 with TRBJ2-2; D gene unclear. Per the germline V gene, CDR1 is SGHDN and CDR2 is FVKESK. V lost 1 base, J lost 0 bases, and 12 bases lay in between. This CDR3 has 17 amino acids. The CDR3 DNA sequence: TGTGCCAGCAGCCAAGTAGGAAGGTTCGCGAACACCGGGGAGCTGTTTTTT. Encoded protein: CASSQVGRFANTGELFF. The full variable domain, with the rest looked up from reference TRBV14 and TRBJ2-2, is EAGVTQFPSHSVIEKGQTVTLRCDPISGHDNLYWYRRVMGKEIKFLLHFVKESKQDESGMPNNRFLAERTGGTYSTLKVQPAELEDSGVYFCASSQVGRFANTGELFFGEGSRLTVL.

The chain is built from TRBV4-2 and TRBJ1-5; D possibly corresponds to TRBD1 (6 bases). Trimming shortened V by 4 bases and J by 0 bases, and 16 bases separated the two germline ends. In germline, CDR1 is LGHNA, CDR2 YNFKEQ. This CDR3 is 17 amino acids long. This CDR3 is CASSPDSFRYSNQPQHF. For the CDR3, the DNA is TGTGCCAGCAGCCCGGACAGCTTCAGATATAGCAATCAGCCCCAGCATTTT.

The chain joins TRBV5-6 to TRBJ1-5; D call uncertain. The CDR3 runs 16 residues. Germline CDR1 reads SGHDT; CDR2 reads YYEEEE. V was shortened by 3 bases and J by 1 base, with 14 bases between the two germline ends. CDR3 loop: CASSYWTGLSNQPQHF. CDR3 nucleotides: TGTGCCAGCAGCTACTGGACGGGCTTGAGCAATCAGCCCCAGCATTTT.

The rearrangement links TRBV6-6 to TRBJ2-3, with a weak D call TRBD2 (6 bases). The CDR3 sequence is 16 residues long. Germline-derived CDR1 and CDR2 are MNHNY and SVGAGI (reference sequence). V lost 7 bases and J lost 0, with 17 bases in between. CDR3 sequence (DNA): TGTGCCAGCATCGGCCGCGCGGGGACTAGCACAGATACGCAGTATTTT. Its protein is CASIGRAGTSTDTQYF.

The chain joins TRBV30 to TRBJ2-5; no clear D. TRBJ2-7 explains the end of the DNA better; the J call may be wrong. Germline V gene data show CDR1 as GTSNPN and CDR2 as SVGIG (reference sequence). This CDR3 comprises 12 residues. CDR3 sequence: CAWTTSSYEQYF. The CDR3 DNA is TGTGCCTGGACTACCAGCTCCTACGAGCAGTACTTC.

The DNA for the CDR3 is TGTGCCAGCAGCTTAGCTGGGGCAGGGGGAGTAGCTTTCTTT. Translating gives CASSLAGAGGVAFF. V gene TRBV11-2 combines with J gene TRBJ1-1, with 7 positions matching TRBD1. The germline V gene encodes CDR1 SGHAT and CDR2 FQNNGV. The CDR3 sequence is 14 residues long. V lost 1 base to trimming and J lost 10 bases; unmatched junction nucleotides: 9. The whole variable domain, remainder taken from reference TRBV11-2 and TRBJ1-1, is EAGVAQSPRYKIIEKRQSVAFWCNPISGHATLYWYQQILGQGPKLLIQFQNNGVVDDSQLPKDRFSAERLKGVDSTLKIQPAKLEDSAVYLCASSLAGAGGVAFFGQGTRLTVV.

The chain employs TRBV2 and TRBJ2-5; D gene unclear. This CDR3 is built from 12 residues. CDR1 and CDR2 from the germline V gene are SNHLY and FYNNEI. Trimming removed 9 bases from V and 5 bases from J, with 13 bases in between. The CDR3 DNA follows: TGTGCCAGTCGGCCCGCGTACGAGACCCAGTACTTC. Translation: CASRPAYETQYF.

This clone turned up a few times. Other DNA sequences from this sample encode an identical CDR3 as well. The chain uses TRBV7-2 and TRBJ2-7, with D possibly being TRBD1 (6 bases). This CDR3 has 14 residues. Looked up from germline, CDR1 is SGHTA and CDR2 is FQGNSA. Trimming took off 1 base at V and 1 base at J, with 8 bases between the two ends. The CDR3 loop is CASSLVTGSYEQYF. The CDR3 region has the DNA TGTGCCAGCAGCTTAGTGACAGGTTCCTACGAGCAGTACTTC.

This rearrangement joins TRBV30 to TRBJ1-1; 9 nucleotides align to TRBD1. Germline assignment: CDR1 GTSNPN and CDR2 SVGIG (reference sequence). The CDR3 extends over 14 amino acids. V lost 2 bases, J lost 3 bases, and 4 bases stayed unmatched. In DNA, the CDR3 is TGTGCCTGGAGTCCCCGGGACAGGGACACTGAAGCTTTCTTT. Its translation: CAWSPRDRDTEAFF.

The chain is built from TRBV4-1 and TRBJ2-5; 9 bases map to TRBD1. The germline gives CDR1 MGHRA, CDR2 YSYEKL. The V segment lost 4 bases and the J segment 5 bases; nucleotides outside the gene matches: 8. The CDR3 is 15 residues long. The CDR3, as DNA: TGCGCCAGCAGCCTAGGGGACAGGGTCGGGGAGACCCAGTACTTC. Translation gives CASSLGDRVGETQYF.

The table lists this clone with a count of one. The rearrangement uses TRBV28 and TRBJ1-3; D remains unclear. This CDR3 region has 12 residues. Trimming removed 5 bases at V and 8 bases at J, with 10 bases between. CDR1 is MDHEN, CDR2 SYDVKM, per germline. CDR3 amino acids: CASSTRIDTIYF. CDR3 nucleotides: TGTGCCAGCAGTACCCGAATAGACACCATATATTTT.

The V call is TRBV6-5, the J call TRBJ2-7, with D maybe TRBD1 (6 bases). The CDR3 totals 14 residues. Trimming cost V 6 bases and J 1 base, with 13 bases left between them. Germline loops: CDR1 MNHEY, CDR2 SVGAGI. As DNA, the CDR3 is TGTGCCAGCAGCGTCATGGACAGATCCTACGAGCAGTACTTC. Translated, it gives CASSVMDRSYEQYF.

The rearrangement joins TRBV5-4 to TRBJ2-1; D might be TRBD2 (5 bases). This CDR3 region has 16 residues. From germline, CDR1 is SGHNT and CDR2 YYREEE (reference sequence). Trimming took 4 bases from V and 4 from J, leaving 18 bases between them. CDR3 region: CASSGSRRDSYNEQFF. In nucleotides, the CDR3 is TGTGCCAGCAGCGGATCGCGCCGGGATTCTTACAATGAGCAGTTCTTC.

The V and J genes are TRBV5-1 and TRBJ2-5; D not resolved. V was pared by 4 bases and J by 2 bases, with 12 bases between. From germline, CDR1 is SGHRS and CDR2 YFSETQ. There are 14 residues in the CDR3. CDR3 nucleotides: TGCGCCAGCAGCCCCCAAAGGGCTCAAGAGACCCAGTACTTC. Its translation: CASSPQRAQETQYF.

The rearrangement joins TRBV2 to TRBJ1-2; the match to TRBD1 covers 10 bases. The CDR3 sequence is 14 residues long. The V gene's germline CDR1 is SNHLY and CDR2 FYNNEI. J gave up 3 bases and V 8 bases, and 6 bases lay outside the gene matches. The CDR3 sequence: CASLPGTGDYGYTF. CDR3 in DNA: TGTGCCAGCTTGCCCGGGACAGGGGACTATGGCTACACCTTC.

CDR3 bases: TGTGCCAGCAGCGAATTAGGCGGGAGTACGAGGACGCAGTATTTT. Translated: CASSELGGSTRTQYF. V and J are TRBV2 and TRBJ2-3; 7 bases are shared with TRBD2. V trimming: 6 bases; J trimming: 9 bases; junction bases outside the gene matches: 15. The CDR3 is made up of 15 amino acids. CDR1 SNHLY and CDR2 FYNNEI come from the germline V gene.

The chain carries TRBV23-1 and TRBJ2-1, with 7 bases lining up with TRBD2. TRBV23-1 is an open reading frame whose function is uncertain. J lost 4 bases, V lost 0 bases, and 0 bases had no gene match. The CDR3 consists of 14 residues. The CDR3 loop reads CASSQSREYNEQFF. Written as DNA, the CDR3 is TGCGCCAGCAGTCAATCGCGGGAGTACAATGAGCAGTTCTTC.

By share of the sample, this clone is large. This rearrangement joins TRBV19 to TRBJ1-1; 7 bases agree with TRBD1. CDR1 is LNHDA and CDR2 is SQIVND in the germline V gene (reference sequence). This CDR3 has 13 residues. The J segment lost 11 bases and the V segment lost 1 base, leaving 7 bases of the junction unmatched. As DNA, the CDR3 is TGTGCCAGTAGTATAGGAAACAGGGGTGACGCTTTCTTT. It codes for CASSIGNRGDAFF. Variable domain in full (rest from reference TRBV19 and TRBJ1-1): DGGITQSPKYLFRKEGQNVTLSCEQNLNHDAMYWYRQDPGQGLRLIYYSQIVNDFQKGDIAEGYSVSREKKESFPLTVTSAQKNPTAFYLCASSIGNRGDAFFGQGTRLTVV.

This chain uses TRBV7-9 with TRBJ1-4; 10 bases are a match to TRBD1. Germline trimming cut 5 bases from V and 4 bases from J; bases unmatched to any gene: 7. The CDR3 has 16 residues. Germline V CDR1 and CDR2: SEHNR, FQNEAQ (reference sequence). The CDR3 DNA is TGTGCCAGCAGCAGAGGGACAGGGGTTGATAATGAAAAACTGTTTTTT. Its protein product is CASSRGTGVDNEKLFF.

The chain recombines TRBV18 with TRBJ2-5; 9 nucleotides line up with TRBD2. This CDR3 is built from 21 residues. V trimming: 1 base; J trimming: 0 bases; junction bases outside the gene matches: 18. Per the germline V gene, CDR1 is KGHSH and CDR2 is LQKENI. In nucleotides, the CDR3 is TGTGCCAGCTCACCACGGCCAGCGGGAGGACGCAGCTTTCCGGACCAAGAGACCCAGTACTTC. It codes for CASSPRPAGGRSFPDQETQYF.

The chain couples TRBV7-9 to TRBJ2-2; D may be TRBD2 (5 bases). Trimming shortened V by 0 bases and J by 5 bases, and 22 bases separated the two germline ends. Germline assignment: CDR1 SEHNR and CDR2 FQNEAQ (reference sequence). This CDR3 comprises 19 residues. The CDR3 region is CASSLAVLALSVYTGELFF. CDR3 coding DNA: TGTGCCAGCAGCTTAGCGGTTCTAGCTCTAAGTGTGTATACCGGGGAGCTGTTTTTT.

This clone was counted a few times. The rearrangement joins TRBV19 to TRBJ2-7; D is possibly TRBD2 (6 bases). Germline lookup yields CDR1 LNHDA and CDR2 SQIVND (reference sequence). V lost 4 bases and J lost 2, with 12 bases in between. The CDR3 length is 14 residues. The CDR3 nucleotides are TGTGCCAGTAGTACCCGCGGGATCGCCTACGAGCAGTACTTC. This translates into CASSTRGIAYEQYF.

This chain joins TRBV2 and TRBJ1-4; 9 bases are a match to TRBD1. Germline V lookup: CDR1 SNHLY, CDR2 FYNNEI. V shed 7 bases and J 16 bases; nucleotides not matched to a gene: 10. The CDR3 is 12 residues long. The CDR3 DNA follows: TGTGCCAGCAATCGACAGGGGGTTTTACCGTTTTTT. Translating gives CASNRQGVLPFF. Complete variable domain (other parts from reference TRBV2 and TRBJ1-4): EPEVTQTPSHQVTQMGQEVILRCVPISNHLYFYWYRQILGQKVEFLVSFYNNEISEKSEIFDDQFSVERPDGSNFTLKIRSTKLEDSAMYFCASNRQGVLPFFGSGTQLSVL.

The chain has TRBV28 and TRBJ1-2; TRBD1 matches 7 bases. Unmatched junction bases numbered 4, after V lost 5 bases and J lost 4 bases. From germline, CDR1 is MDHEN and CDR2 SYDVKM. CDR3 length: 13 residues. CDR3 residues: CASSNAGGYGYTF. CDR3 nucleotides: TGTGCCAGCAGTAACGCAGGGGGCTATGGCTACACCTTC.